The 13 T cell receptor beta chains reported below all come from one sample, sequenced in a study of blood T cell repertoires in COVID-19. Sequencing was performed with immunoSEQ multiplex PCR; in TCRdb, only in-frame clones are kept and a portion is missing. Of about 270,000 clones in the sample, 80% to 90% were seen once. Sequenced: peripheral blood. These receptor sequences come from a woman aged 50 to 60 with acute or convalescent COVID-19.

The chain employs TRBV11-2 and TRBJ2-1; TRBD2 aligns across 12 bases. Germline trimming cut 2 bases from V and 7 bases from J; bases unmatched to any gene: 9. The germline V gene encodes CDR1 SGHAT and CDR2 FQNNGV. The CDR3 contains 17 residues. As DNA, the CDR3 is TGTGCCAGCAGCTTATCCCCCCCCGGGACTAGCGGGAATGAGCAGTTCTTC. This encodes CASSLSPPGTSGNEQFF.

V and J are TRBV5-1 and TRBJ2-7; 7 bases match TRBD2. Trimming removed 2 bases from V and 4 bases from J; junction bases left unmatched: 3. Germline assignment: CDR1 SGHRS and CDR2 YFSETQ. This CDR3 comprises 13 residues. CDR3 nucleotides: TGCGCCAGCAGCTTAAGGGAGGGATACGAGCAGTACTTC. Translated: CASSLREGYEQYF.

V is TRBV12-3 or TRBV12-4 and J is TRBJ1-5; D call uncertain. The ends were cut back, 4 bases at V and 3 bases at J, with 4 bases in the middle. The CDR3 consists of 12 residues. This CDR3 reads CASSSNNQPQHF. DNA for the CDR3: TGTGCCAGCAGTTCCAACAATCAGCCCCAGCATTTT.

The chain carries TRBV7-2 and TRBJ1-2; 9 bases map to TRBD1. Per germline, CDR1 SGHTA and CDR2 FQGNSA. V was pared by 3 bases and J by 0 bases, with 2 bases of the junction left unmatched. The CDR3 spans 15 residues. CDR3 bases: TGTGCCAGCAGCTTGGGGACAGGGACTAACTATGGCTACACCTTC. This encodes CASSLGTGTNYGYTF.

The genes are TRBV15 and TRBJ2-3, with 12 nucleotides matching TRBD2. V gave up 0 bases and J gave up 14 bases; unmatched junction bases: 9. In germline, CDR1 is LNHNV, CDR2 YYDKDF (reference sequence). There are 15 residues in the CDR3. The chain's CDR3 is CATSRDAASGRAPYF. The CDR3 nucleotides are TGTGCCACCAGCAGAGATGCCGCTAGCGGGAGGGCCCCGTATTTT.

The V call is TRBV9, the J call TRBJ2-7; 11 positions agree with TRBD2. The ends lost 4 bases at V and 1 base at J; junction bases unmatched: 16. The CDR3 consists of 19 residues. Germline-derived CDR1 and CDR2 are SGDLS and YYNGEE. The DNA of the CDR3 is TGTGCCAGCAGCCCGGCGAGGGCCCGGGGACTAGCGGTTTCCTACGAGCAGTACTTC. This codes for CASSPARARGLAVSYEQYF.

This clone came up once. The chain combines TRBV18 with TRBJ1-5; tentatively, D is TRBD1 (6 bases). The CDR3 loop spans 15 amino acids. Deletions cut 4 bases from V and 0 bases from J, with 10 bases between. CDR1 is KGHSH, CDR2 LQKENI, per germline. The CDR3 loop is CASSHRDVSNQPQHF. The CDR3 coding sequence is TGTGCCAGCTCACACAGGGACGTTAGCAATCAGCCCCAGCATTTT.

The chain combines TRBV27 with TRBJ1-3, with D perhaps matching TRBD1 (6 bases). CDR3 length equals 16 residues. CDR1 and CDR2 (germline): MNHEY, SMNVEV (reference sequence). Trimming took off 6 bases at V and 0 bases at J, with 15 bases between the two ends. The CDR3 protein is CASRSQGPSSGNTIYF. For the CDR3, the DNA is TGTGCCAGCAGATCCCAGGGGCCTAGCTCTGGAAACACCATATATTTT.

This chain joins TRBV6-5 and TRBJ1-2, with TRBD1 matching 7 bases. This CDR3 is 13 amino acids long. Germline CDR1 and CDR2: MNHEY and SVGAGI. V was clipped by 2 bases and J by 4 bases; unmatched bases: 1. CDR3 in amino acids: CASSYRGPYGYTF. Here the CDR3 DNA reads TGTGCCAGCAGTTACAGGGGGCCCTATGGCTACACCTTC.

The J gene is TRBJ2-3, the V gene TRBV28; 10 positions match TRBD2. The CDR3 totals 16 residues. CDR1 MDHEN and CDR2 SYDVKM come from the germline V gene. Trimming cost V 6 bases and J 1 base; bases outside gene matches: 7. CDR3 sequence reads: CASRPFLAGGTDTQYF. CDR3 nucleotide sequence: TGTGCCAGCAGGCCCTTTCTAGCGGGAGGCACAGATACGCAGTATTTT.

In its sample, this clone was seen once. The chain combines TRBV27 with TRBJ1-4; perhaps TRBD1 as D (5 bases). V was clipped by 6 bases and J by 8 bases, with 13 bases between them. CDR3 length: 13 residues. CDR1 and CDR2 (germline): MNHEY, SMNVEV (reference sequence). The CDR3 sequence: CASRAVGGEKLFF. CDR3 sequence (DNA): TGTGCCAGCAGAGCCGTGGGGGGGGAAAAACTGTTTTTT.

The chain recombines TRBV5-1 with TRBJ2-7, with TRBD1 as a possible D gene (6 bases). Germline CDR1 and CDR2: SGHRS and YFSETQ. This CDR3 is 14 amino acids long. The ends were cut back, 2 bases at V and 2 bases at J, with 11 bases in the middle. The DNA of the CDR3 is TGCGCCAGCAGCTTACAATGGGACACCTACGAGCAGTACTTC. Translating it yields CASSLQWDTYEQYF.

The V call is TRBV12-3 or TRBV12-4, the J call TRBJ2-3; 7 bases line up with TRBD2. V was pared by 3 bases and J by 8 bases, with 5 bases of the junction left unmatched. The CDR3 runs 13 residues. CDR3 amino acids: CASSFRLAGTQYF. In DNA, the CDR3 is TGTGCCAGCAGTTTTAGACTAGCAGGTACGCAGTATTTT.